Listed below are T cell receptor beta chains from one sample, sequenced in a study of T cell repertoires in cytomegalovirus infection. TCRdb re-called the reads with MiXCR, one entry per CDR3 protein. This table has approximately 250,000 distinct CDR3 sequences, around 12% appearing once. Source material: PBMCs. Receptor source: a human donor in good health (CMV status not recorded). Some clones in this sample may be carry-over from other donors' samples. Each CDR3 is given with its conserved first and last residue. Each record gives: J gene, clone size, CDR3 length, V gene, CDR3 protein. Some rows mark clone size as missing; the rest say once, few, many or name a class of expanded clone.

TRBJ1-2 | many | 15 | TRBV6-8 | CASSSDDRFNYGYTF
TRBJ2-1 | - | 13 | TRBV27 | CASSWAPRNEQFF
TRBJ2-4 | - | 17 | TRBV3-1 | CASSQDRAGGAKNIQYF
TRBJ2-1 | many | 17 | TRBV5-5 | CASSSIAGLVSYNEQFF
TRBJ1-2 | few | 12 | TRBV28 | CASSQGTYGYTF
TRBJ2-5 | - | 16 | TRBV14 | CASSQELGGLGETQYF
TRBJ1-1 | - | 11 | TRBV6-6 | CACGAGPEAFF
TRBJ1-2 | - | 14 | TRBV19 | CASSIDFSDYGYTF
TRBJ2-5 | many | 15 | TRBV27 | CASSPGTDDWETQYF
TRBJ2-3 | many | 13 | TRBV27 | CASRPSGLDTQYF
TRBJ1-2 | many | 15 | TRBV7-2 | CASSPEGGIWYGYTF
TRBJ1-5 | - | 14 | TRBV5-5 | CASSLRQGNQPQHF
TRBJ1-6 | many | 15 | TRBV19 | CASSSGQGENSPLHF
TRBJ1-2 | - | 17 | TRBV9 | CASSVTPDRDRGSGYTF
TRBJ1-5 | few | 15 | TRBV10-3 | CAISGDRGRGQPQHF
TRBJ1-2 | - | 12 | TRBV5-1 | CASSFNQEGYTF
TRBJ2-7 | - | 17 | TRBV4-3 | CASSQDRGLAGGREQYF
TRBJ1-4 | - | 15 | TRBV7-9 | CASSTTGTANEKLFF
TRBJ1-1 | few | 16 | TRBV7-3 | CASSLTARQGRTEAFF
TRBJ2-1 | many | 12 | TRBV7-2 | CASSLGRTEQFF
TRBJ2-3 | many | 14 | TRBV20-1 | CSAEEGLAADTQYF
TRBJ2-3 | many | 14 | TRBV7-2 | CASSADSATDTQYF
TRBJ1-1 | - | 15 | TRBV6-4 | CASSENPGSGTEAFF
TRBJ1-2 | - | 12 | TRBV7-9 | CASQGIDYGYTF
TRBJ1-1 | - | 13 | TRBV7-2 | CASSETGYTEAFF
TRBJ1-3 | many | 14 | TRBV19 | CASSISASGNTIYF
TRBJ1-2 | many | 11 | TRBV28 | CASTGGNGYTF
TRBJ2-7 | - | 13 | TRBV19 | CASKTRGSYEQYF
TRBJ2-1 | many | 16 | TRBV28 | CASSSRLTGTYNEQFF
TRBJ2-3 | many | 16 | TRBV28 | CANSPGSTGGTDTQYF
TRBJ1-3 | many | 16 | TRBV6-1 | CASSHSGRERGNTIYF
TRBJ2-1 | many | 15 | TRBV7-6 | CASSLQREPYNEQFF
TRBJ1-2 | many | 14 | TRBV12-3/TRBV12-4 | CASSPQTGLYGYTF
TRBJ2-3 | many | 16 | TRBV7-8 | CASSNRPGLDTDTQYF
TRBJ1-5 | many | 18 | TRBV28 | CASSLDRGIGLGNQPQHF
TRBJ2-1 | many | 17 | TRBV7-8 | CASSTPGLAGGPNEQFF
TRBJ1-5 | - | 12 | TRBV6-1 | CADRKRAQPQHF
TRBJ2-3 | many | 16 | TRBV7-2 | CASSLLAGGPADTQYF
TRBJ1-4 | - | 14 | TRBV29-1 | CSAHSGGSYEKLFF
TRBJ2-5 | few | 14 | TRBV3-1 | CASSHINPQETQYF
TRBJ2-7 | - | 14 | TRBV19 | CASSIREGHREQYF
TRBJ1-2 | many | 15 | TRBV25-1 | CASSGDRRLNYGYTF
TRBJ2-7 | - | 15 | TRBV11-3 | CASSPASGTGKEQYF
TRBJ2-1 | many | 15 | TRBV24-1 | CATSVGLAKYNEQFF
TRBJ1-1 | - | 16 | TRBV20-1 | CSARPPGRGENTEAFF
TRBJ1-4 | many | 17 | TRBV7-2 | CASSLGRQGVPNEKLFF
TRBJ2-7 | many | 16 | TRBV6-5 | CASSLPPGGATYEQYF
TRBJ2-7 | few | 16 | TRBV7-2 | CASRLRASGSSYEQYF
TRBJ2-1 | - | 18 | TRBV4-3 | CASSQEEASGGGGHEQFF
TRBJ2-7 | few | 13 | TRBV15 | CATSRGGRPEQYF
TRBJ2-2 | many | 17 | TRBV7-2 | CASSSTGAGGITGELFF
TRBJ2-7 | - | 15 | TRBV5-1 | CASSFTGQKTYEQYF
TRBJ2-7 | many | 13 | TRBV7-2 | CVHWRSISYEQYF
TRBJ2-5 | many | 17 | TRBV11-2 | CASSSLSWTGPGETQYF